This T cell receptor (beta chain) appears in the sequencing data of a study of breast tumors, draining lymph nodes, adjacent tissues. The lymph nodes were axillary draining lymph nodes from breast cancer patients. Many counts were recorded for this clonotype. TCRdb re-called the multiplex PCR reads through MiXCR, storing one row per CDR3 protein. Of about 230,000 distinct CDR3 sequences in the sample, 32% were seen once. V gave up 0 bases and J gave up 1 base, with 0 bases separating them. The length of the CDR3 is 13 residues. Germline-derived CDR1 and CDR2 are MNHNY and SVGAGI (reference sequence). This receptor was identified in a female donor with breast cancer. Some clones in this sample may be carry-over from other donors' samples. V gene TRBV6-6 combines with J gene TRBJ2-2; no clear D gene. Sequencing input: axillary lymph node tissue. The DNA of the CDR3 is TGTGCCAGCAGTTACTCGAACACCGGGGAGCTGTTTTTT. Amino acid sequence: CASSYSNTGELFF.